This T cell receptor beta chain was recovered during a study of beta chain features in type 1 diabetes. The V gene's germline CDR1 is KGHSH and CDR2 LQKENI. The CDR3 length is 14 residues. The V end was cut by 0 bases, the J end by 5 bases, with 9 bases between. Isolated RNA was reverse transcribed in full, so expressed TCRB transcripts were sequenced. Clones were read by immunoSEQ multiplex PCR, and TCRdb kept only the in-frame ones, dropping some. The sample has about 140,000 clones, roughly 9.3% seen once. V gene TRBV18 combines with J gene TRBJ2-3; D remains unclear. The sequence was collected from a woman aged 40-49 years in good health. The sample consisted of central memory CD4+ T cells from blood. In DNA form, the CDR3 reads TGTGCCAGCTCACCACCGGAGAGGAGAGATACGCAGTATTTT. Its protein product is CASSPPERRDTQYF.